Detailed here is one T cell receptor beta chain. What it recognizes is unknown. The sample originates from a study of shared clonotypes between healthy human individuals. Overall study findings and caveats: Clonotypes not shared had lower generation probabilities than those common to all four donors.

The study ran the assay at deep level. Sequenced by immunoSEQ multiplex PCR; TCRdb stores in-frame clones only, minus some. Found here are more than 2 million clones, just under 95% of them singletons; the top ten hold over 1.5%. The junction had 11 bases not matched to a gene; V was cut back by 7 bases and J by 5 bases. The CDR3 is 14 residues long. Germline-derived CDR1 and CDR2 are SEHNR and FQNEAQ (reference sequence). Naive CD8 cells lacked CD45RO and underwent positive selection for CCR7, leaving out terminally differentiated effector memory CD45RA+ cells. The sample comprised naive CD8+ T cells from PBMCs. This receptor was taken from a man aged 18 to 30 in good health. Some clones in this sample may be carry-over from other donors' samples. The rearrangement links TRBV7-9 to TRBJ2-7, with TRBD1 matching 7 bases. The CDR3 coding sequence is TGTGCCAGCACCTGGCCGGGACAGAAGAACGAGCAGTACTTC. Residues: CASTWPGQKNEQYF.